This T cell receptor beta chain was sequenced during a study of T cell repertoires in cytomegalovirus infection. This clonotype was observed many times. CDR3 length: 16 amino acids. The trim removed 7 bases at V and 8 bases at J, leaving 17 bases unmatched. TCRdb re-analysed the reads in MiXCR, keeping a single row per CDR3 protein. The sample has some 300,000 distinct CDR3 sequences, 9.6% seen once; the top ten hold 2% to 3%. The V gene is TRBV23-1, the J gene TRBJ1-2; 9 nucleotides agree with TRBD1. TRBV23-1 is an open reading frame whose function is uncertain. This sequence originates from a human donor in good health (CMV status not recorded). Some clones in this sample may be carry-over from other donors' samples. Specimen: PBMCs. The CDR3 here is CASTSLRRDRVVGYTF. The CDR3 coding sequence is TGCGCCAGCACTTCCTTGCGACGGGACAGGGTGGTCGGCTACACCTTC.